Presented here are 24 T cell receptor beta chains from one specimen sequenced in a study of OX40 agonist ivuxolimab in advanced cancers. This table comes from immunoSEQ multiplex PCR, and its TCRdb copy is limited to in-frame clones, with some not included. This table has more than 85,000 clones, more than 70% appearing once. The sample in question was CD4+ or CD8+ T cells sorted from blood, obtained in a trial of the OX40 agonist ivuxolimab. The receptors stem from an adult with an advanced solid tumor such as melanoma, head and neck, liver or kidney cancer.

This clone was seen just once. J is TRBJ1-2 and V is TRBV5-1; weak D call: TRBD1 (6 bases). V was clipped by 1 base and J by 8 bases, with 24 bases between them. This CDR3 comprises 17 residues. Germline V gene data show CDR1 as SGHRS and CDR2 as YFSETQ. The CDR3 sequence is CASSLSTGRGGDGGYTF. In DNA form, the CDR3 reads TGCGCCAGCAGCTTGAGTACAGGGAGGGGAGGGGACGGCGGCTACACCTTC. The full variable domain, in which reference TRBV5-1 and TRBJ1-2 provide the parts outside the CDR3, is KAGVTQTPRYLIKTRGQQVTLSCSPISGHRSVSWYQQTPGQGLQFLFEYFSETQRNKGNFPGRFSGRQFSNSRSEMNVSTLELGDSALYLCASSLSTGRGGDGGYTFGSGTRLTVV.

V and J are TRBV7-2 and TRBJ1-1; D gene uncertain. Trimming took off 1 base at V and 1 base at J, with 4 bases between the two ends. CDR3 length: 13 residues. The germline CDR1 and CDR2 sequences are SGHTA and FQGNSA. The DNA of the CDR3 is TGTGCCAGCAGCTTAGACTCGAACACTGAAGCTTTCTTT. It is translated as CASSLDSNTEAFF.

This clone was observed once. The chain combines TRBV30 with TRBJ2-4, with 8 nucleotides matching TRBD2. Trimming cost V 3 bases and J 15 bases; bases outside gene matches: 7. The CDR3 is 11 residues long. Germline V gene lookup returns CDR1 GTSNPN and CDR2 SVGIG (reference sequence). CDR3 region: CAWSRGGQRYF. CDR3 bases: TGTGCCTGGAGCCGGGGGGGTCAGAGGTACTTC.

V and J are TRBV4-2 and TRBJ1-2; 9 nucleotides align to TRBD1. CDR1 and CDR2 (germline): LGHNA, YNFKEQ. After removal of 4 bases from V and 2 bases from J, the junction contained 5 bases not matched to a gene. The CDR3 has 15 residues. CDR3 in DNA: TGTGCCAGCAGCCCCCCCGGACAGGGGAACTATGGCTACACCTTC. It translates to CASSPPGQGNYGYTF.

This clone was detected once. The chain carries TRBV7-9 and TRBJ2-5; 9 bases are shared with TRBD1. Germline CDR1 reads SEHNR; CDR2 reads FQNEAQ (reference sequence). The CDR3 sequence is 15 residues long. Trimming removed 3 bases from V and 2 bases from J; junction bases left unmatched: 4. CDR3 in amino acids: CASSFTGGTQETQYF. Here the CDR3 DNA reads TGTGCCAGCAGCTTTACAGGGGGCACACAAGAGACCCAGTACTTC. The full variable domain, in which reference TRBV7-9 and TRBJ2-5 provide the parts outside the CDR3, is DTGVSQNPRHKITKRGQNVTFRCDPISEHNRLYWYRQTLGQGPEFLTYFQNEAQLEKSRLLSDRFSAERPKGSFSTLEIQRTEQGDSAMYLCASSFTGGTQETQYFGPGTRLLVL.

The chain employs TRBV19 and TRBJ1-2; D is ambiguous. The CDR3 has 11 residues. Trimming shortened V by 5 bases and J by 6 bases, and 7 bases separated the two germline ends. The germline V gene encodes CDR1 LNHDA and CDR2 SQIVND (reference sequence). CDR3 amino acids: CASSLANGYTF. The CDR3 coding sequence is TGTGCCAGTAGTCTTGCTAATGGCTACACCTTC. Complete variable domain (other parts from reference TRBV19 and TRBJ1-2): DGGITQSPKYLFRKEGQNVTLSCEQNLNHDAMYWYRQDPGQGLRLIYYSQIVNDFQKGDIAEGYSVSREKKESFPLTVTSAQKNPTAFYLCASSLANGYTFGSGTRLTVV.

Comment on this clone: One end of the junction fails to match germline, which may point to a read error. The chain links TRBV7-7 to TRBJ2-1, with 8 bases that match TRBD1. The CDR3 runs to 15 residues. Germline CDR1 is SSHAT and CDR2 is FNYEAQ (reference sequence). In nucleotides, the CDR3 is TGTGCTAGCAGCTCGGACAGGGCTTTTTACAATGAGCAGTTCTTC. Encoded protein: CASSSDRAFYNEQFF.

This clone has a handful of counts. This chain joins TRBV19 and TRBJ1-1; D may be TRBD1 (6 bases). The CDR3 contains 15 residues. Trimming left V 4 bases short and J 1 base short, with 13 bases between. Germline assignment: CDR1 LNHDA and CDR2 SQIVND (reference sequence). CDR3 bases: TGTGCCAGTAGTACTCCCGAACAGGGGAACACTGAAGCTTTCTTT. Encoded protein: CASSTPEQGNTEAFF.

The chain employs TRBV6-6 and TRBJ1-1; maybe TRBD1 (6 bases). Germline-derived CDR1 and CDR2 are MNHNY and SVGAGI (reference sequence). V was shortened by 6 bases and J by 4 bases, with 15 bases between the two germline ends. The CDR3 is 14 amino acids. CDR3 coding DNA: TGTGCCAGCAGCCTCCAAGGGGGGAGCACTGAAGCTTTCTTT. It yields the protein CASSLQGGSTEAFF.

J is TRBJ2-5 and V is TRBV5-5, with a weak D call TRBD1 (6 bases). The V and J ends lost 0 bases and 4 bases respectively, with 16 bases between them. The CDR3 loop spans 16 amino acids. Germline V gene sequence: CDR1 SGHKS, CDR2 YYEKEE (reference sequence). DNA of the CDR3: TGTGCCAGCAGCTTGGGTGGCAGGGGTTATACAGAGACCCAGTACTTC. The encoded protein is CASSLGGRGYTETQYF.

DNA of the CDR3: TGTGCCTGGAGTGTACGTAGATCTGGAAACACCATATATTTT. Translation gives CAWSVRRSGNTIYF. This chain uses TRBV30 with TRBJ1-3; D call uncertain. Trimming cost V 0 bases and J 1 base, with 7 bases left between them. There are 14 residues in the CDR3. Germline CDR1 GTSNPN, CDR2 SVGIG (reference sequence).

The rearrangement joins TRBV6-5 to TRBJ1-1; D gene ambiguous. With 7 bases removed from V and 10 bases from J, the gap between germline ends came to 13 bases. Germline CDR1 and CDR2: MNHEY and SVGAGI. The CDR3 spans 11 residues. The CDR3 sequence: CASTFEGRAFF. DNA of the CDR3: TGTGCCAGCACCTTCGAGGGTCGAGCTTTCTTT.

The CDR3 DNA reads TGTGCCATCAGTGGGACAGGGGGTATAGCGACTGAAGCTTTCTTT. Protein product: CAISGTGGIATEAFF. V and J are TRBV10-3 and TRBJ1-1; 10 nucleotides align to TRBD1. Germline lookup yields CDR1 ENHRY and CDR2 SYGVKD. Trimming took 4 bases from V and 5 from J; bases not matched to a gene: 7. CDR3 length: 15 amino acids.

In this sample, this clone turned up once. V usage is TRBV6-5 and J usage is TRBJ1-1, with D perhaps matching TRBD1 (6 bases). This CDR3 has 13 amino acids. V lost 2 bases to trimming and J lost 5 bases, with 9 bases between them. Germline assignment: CDR1 MNHEY and CDR2 SVGAGI. The CDR3: CASSYQGMTEAFF. CDR3 nucleotide sequence: TGTGCCAGCAGTTACCAGGGGATGACTGAAGCTTTCTTT.

The chain joins TRBV5-8 to TRBJ2-7, with 8 bases fitting TRBD1. Germline lookup yields CDR1 SGHTS and CDR2 YDEGEE. V was clipped by 4 bases and J by 4 bases; unmatched bases: 10. The CDR3 loop spans 15 amino acids. CDR3 coding DNA: TGTGCCAGCAGCCGAGGGGGGACAGGAGGATACGAGCAGTACTTC. Amino acid sequence: CASSRGGTGGYEQYF.

This chain links TRBV6-1 with TRBJ1-3; the D is unclear. CDR3 length equals 13 residues. Germline CDR1 reads MNHNS; CDR2 reads SASEGT. Trimming stripped 11 bases from V and 1 base from J, with 12 bases between. The CDR3 DNA is TGTGCCCACAGCCAAAATTCTGGAAACACCATATATTTT. This sequence encodes CAHSQNSGNTIYF.

In this sample, this clone turned up a few times. The V call is TRBV23-1, the J call TRBJ2-1; TRBD2 aligns across 12 bases. TRBV23-1 is reported as an ORF; its role is uncertain. V lost 6 bases, J lost 7 bases, and 4 bases stayed unmatched. CDR3 length: 14 amino acids. The CDR3 protein is CASSSGLAGNEQFF. The CDR3 DNA reads as TGCGCCAGCAGCTCTGGACTAGCGGGGAATGAGCAGTTCTTC.

This chain uses TRBV28 with TRBJ2-5; TRBD2 matches 12 bases. Germline values: CDR1 MDHEN, CDR2 SYDVKM. Germline trimming cut 6 bases from V and 4 bases from J; bases unmatched to any gene: 9. The CDR3 runs to 16 residues. The CDR3 region is CASSPILAGGSETQYF. The CDR3 DNA reads as TGTGCCAGCAGCCCTATACTAGCGGGAGGATCAGAGACCCAGTACTTC. The full variable domain, its missing parts supplied by reference TRBV28 and TRBJ2-5, is DVKVTQSSRYLVKRTGEKVFLECVQDMDHENMFWYRQDPGLGLRLIYFSYDVKMKEKGDIPEGYSVSREKKERFSLILESASTNQTSMYLCASSPILAGGSETQYFGPGTRLLVL.

In its sample, this clone was seen a few times. The chain uses TRBV5-6 and TRBJ2-5; no reliable D call. Germline values: CDR1 SGHDT, CDR2 YYEEEE. V lost 4 bases, J lost 2 bases, and 12 bases lay in between. The CDR3 length is 14 residues. This CDR3 reads CASSRTLGQETQYF. DNA for the CDR3: TGTGCCAGCAGCAGGACCCTTGGGCAAGAGACCCAGTACTTC.

This chain joins TRBV5-1 and TRBJ2-3; weak D call: TRBD1 (6 bases). V lost 4 bases, J lost 4 bases, and 13 bases lay in between. CDR3 size: 14 residues. Germline V CDR1 and CDR2: SGHRS, YFSETQ. Written as DNA, the CDR3 is TGCGCCAGCAGCACCGACAGGAACCCAGATACGCAGTATTTT. Translated, it gives CASSTDRNPDTQYF.

The V gene is TRBV7-2, the J gene TRBJ1-2, with D possibly matching TRBD1 (5 bases). Germline CDR1 SGHTA, CDR2 FQGNSA. This CDR3 region has 14 residues. V gave up 6 bases and J gave up 3 bases, with 14 bases separating them. CDR3 nucleotides: TGTGCCAGCAGATTAAAACAGGCATACTATGGCTACACCTTC. It is translated as CASRLKQAYYGYTF.

The chain uses TRBV4-3 and TRBJ2-7; D is undetermined. The germline V gene encodes CDR1 LGHNA and CDR2 YSLEER. This CDR3 region has 14 residues. Trimming left V 1 base short and J 6 bases short, with 13 bases between. The CDR3 here is CASSQVTQTSEQYF. The CDR3 DNA sequence: TGCGCCAGCAGCCAAGTCACCCAGACGTCCGAGCAGTACTTC.

V gene TRBV7-9 combines with J gene TRBJ2-3; 16 nucleotides align to TRBD2. The CDR3 has 19 amino acids. CDR1 is SEHNR, CDR2 FQNEAQ, per germline (reference sequence). Germline trimming cut 1 base from V and 2 bases from J; bases unmatched to any gene: 6. CDR3 region: CASSLGDGTSGRVTDTQYF. CDR3 nucleotides: TGTGCCAGCAGCTTAGGCGACGGGACTAGCGGGAGGGTCACAGATACGCAGTATTTT.

About this clone itself: Its ends do not fully match the called genes, so a read error is possible. The chain recombines TRBV7-7 with TRBJ2-6; the D gene could be TRBD1 or TRBD2 (5 bases each). The CDR3 is made up of 15 amino acids. Germline V gene lookup returns CDR1 SSHAT and CDR2 FNYEAQ (reference sequence). The CDR3 region is CASSPGRSGANVLTF. CDR3 coding DNA: TGTGCTAGCAGCCCGGGGCGGTCTGGGGCCAACGTCCTGACTTTC.